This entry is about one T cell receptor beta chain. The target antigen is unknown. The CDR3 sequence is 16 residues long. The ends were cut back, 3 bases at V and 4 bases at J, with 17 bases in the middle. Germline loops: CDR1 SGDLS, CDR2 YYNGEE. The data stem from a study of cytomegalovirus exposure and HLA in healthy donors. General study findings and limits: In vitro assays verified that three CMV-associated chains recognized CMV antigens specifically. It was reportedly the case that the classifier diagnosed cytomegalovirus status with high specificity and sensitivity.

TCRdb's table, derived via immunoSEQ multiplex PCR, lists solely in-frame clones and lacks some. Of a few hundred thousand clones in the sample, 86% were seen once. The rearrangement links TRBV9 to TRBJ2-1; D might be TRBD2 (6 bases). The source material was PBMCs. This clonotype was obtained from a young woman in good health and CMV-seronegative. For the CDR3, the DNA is TGTGCCAGCAGCGCACTCGCGGGAATTTCTTACAATGAGCAGTTCTTC. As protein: CASSALAGISYNEQFF.